The present entry profiles one TCR beta chain with its context. This sample was included in a study of blood T cell repertoires in COVID-19. Study information: Samples came from the United States, Italy and Spain, spanning acute and convalescent COVID-19.

V gave up 7 bases and J gave up 2 bases, with 17 bases separating them. The germline CDR1 and CDR2 sequences are KGHDR and SFDVKD. The CDR3 runs 17 residues. In the original workflow: Amplification with reference gene primers provided the estimates of nucleated cell counts. The table came from immunoSEQ multiplex PCR; TCRdb's copy has only in-frame clones and leaves some out. The V and J calls and the clone size are those of that table, but D and trimming were determined from the DNA. The sample includes 200,000 to 300,000 clones, 75% to 90% of them seen just once. The V gene is TRBV24-1, the J gene TRBJ1-6; D possibly corresponds to TRBD1 (5 bases). The receptor comes from a woman aged 40 to 55 with acute or convalescent COVID-19. What was sequenced was peripheral blood. CDR3: CATRNTTRGTYNSPLHF. The CDR3 nucleotides read TGTGCCACCAGAAACACGACACGGGGGACCTATAATTCACCCCTCCACTTT.